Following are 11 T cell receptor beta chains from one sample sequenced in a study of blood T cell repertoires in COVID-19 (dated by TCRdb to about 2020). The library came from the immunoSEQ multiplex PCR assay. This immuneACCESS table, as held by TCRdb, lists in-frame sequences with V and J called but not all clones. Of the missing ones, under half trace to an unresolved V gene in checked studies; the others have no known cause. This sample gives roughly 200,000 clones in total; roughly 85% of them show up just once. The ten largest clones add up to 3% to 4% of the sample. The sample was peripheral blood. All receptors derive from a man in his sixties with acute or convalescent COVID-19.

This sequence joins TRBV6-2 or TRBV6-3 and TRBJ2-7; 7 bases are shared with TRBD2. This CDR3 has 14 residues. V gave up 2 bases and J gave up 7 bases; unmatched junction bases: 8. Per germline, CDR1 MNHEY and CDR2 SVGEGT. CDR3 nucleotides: TGTGCCAGCAGTTACGTCGGCGGCGGGGGTGAGCAGTACTTC. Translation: CASSYVGGGGEQYF.

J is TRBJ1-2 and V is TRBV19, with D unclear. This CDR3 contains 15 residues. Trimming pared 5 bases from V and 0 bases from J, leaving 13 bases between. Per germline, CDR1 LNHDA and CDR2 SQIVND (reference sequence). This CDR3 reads CASSSSAEANYGYTF. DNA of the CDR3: TGTGCCAGTAGTTCGTCAGCAGAGGCTAACTATGGCTACACCTTC. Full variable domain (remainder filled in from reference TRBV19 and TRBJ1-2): DGGITQSPKYLFRKEGQNVTLSCEQNLNHDAMYWYRQDPGQGLRLIYYSQIVNDFQKGDIAEGYSVSREKKESFPLTVTSAQKNPTAFYLCASSSSAEANYGYTFGSGTRLTVV.

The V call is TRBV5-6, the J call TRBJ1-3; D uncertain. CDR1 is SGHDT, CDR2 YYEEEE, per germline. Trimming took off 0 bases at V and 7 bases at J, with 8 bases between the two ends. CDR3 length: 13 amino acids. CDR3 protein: CASSLAGANTIYF. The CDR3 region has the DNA TGTGCCAGCAGCTTGGCGGGAGCCAACACCATATATTTT.

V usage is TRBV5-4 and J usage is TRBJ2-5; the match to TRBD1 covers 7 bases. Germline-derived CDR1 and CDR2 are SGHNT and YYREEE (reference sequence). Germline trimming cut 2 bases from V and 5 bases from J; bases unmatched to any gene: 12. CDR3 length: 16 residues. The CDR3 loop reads CASSFPRDRDRETQYF. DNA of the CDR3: TGTGCCAGCAGCTTCCCCCGGGACAGAGATAGGGAGACCCAGTACTTC.

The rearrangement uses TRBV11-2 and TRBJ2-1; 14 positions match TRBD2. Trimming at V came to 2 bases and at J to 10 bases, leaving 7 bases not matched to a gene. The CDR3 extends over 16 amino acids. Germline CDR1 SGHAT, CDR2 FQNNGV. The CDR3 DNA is TGTGCCAGCAGCTTAACGGTGGGACTAGCGGGAGTCGAGCAGTTCTTC. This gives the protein CASSLTVGLAGVEQFF.

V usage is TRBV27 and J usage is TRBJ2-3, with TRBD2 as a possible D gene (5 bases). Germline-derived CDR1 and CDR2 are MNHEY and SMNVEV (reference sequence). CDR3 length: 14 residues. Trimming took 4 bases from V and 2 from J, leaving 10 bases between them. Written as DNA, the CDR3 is TGTGCCAGCAGTTACAGCCGGGACACAGATACGCAGTATTTT. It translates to CASSYSRDTDTQYF.

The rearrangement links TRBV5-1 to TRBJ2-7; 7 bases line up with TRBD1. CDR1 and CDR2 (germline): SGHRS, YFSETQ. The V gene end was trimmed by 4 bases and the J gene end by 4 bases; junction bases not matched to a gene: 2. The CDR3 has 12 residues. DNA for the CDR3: TGCGCCAGCAGCAGACAGGGTTACGAGCAGTACTTC. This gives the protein CASSRQGYEQYF.

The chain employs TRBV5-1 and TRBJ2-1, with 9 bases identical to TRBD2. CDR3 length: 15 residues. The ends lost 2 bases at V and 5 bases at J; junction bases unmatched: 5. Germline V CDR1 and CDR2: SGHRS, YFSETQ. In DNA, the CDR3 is TGCGCCAGCAGCTTCTTCGCTAGCGGGAACAATGAGCAGTTCTTC. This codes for CASSFFASGNNEQFF.

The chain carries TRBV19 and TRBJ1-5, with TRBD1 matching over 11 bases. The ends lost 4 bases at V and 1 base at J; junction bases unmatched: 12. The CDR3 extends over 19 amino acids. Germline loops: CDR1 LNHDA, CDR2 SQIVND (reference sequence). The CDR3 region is CASSSSGDRGRESNQPQHF. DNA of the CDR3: TGTGCCAGTAGTAGTTCTGGGGACAGGGGGAGAGAAAGCAATCAGCCCCAGCATTTT.

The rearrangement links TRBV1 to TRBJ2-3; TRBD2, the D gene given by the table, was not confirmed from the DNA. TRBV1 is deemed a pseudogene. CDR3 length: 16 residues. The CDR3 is CTSSQPERASTDTQYF. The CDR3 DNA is TGCACCAGCAGCCAGCCCGAGCGGGCTAGCACAGATACGCAGTATTTT.

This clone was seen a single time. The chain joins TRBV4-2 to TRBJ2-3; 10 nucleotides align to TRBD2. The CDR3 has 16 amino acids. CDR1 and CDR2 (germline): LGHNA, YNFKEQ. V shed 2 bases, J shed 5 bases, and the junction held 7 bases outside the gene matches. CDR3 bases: TGTGCCAGCAGCCAAACCGGGACTAGCGCCCTAGATACGCAGTATTTT. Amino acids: CASSQTGTSALDTQYF.